The sequence of this T cell receptor beta chain was determined in a study of a mutant IDH1 vaccine in newly diagnosed glioma. Looking at the study overall: Investigators started vaccination 4-6 weeks after radiotherapy alone, or with temozolomide cycles.

Of note for this clone: No antigen is known for it.

Described time point: week 23, last vaccination. What each vaccine dose contained was 300 ug of mutant IDH1 20-mer peptide, accompanied by topical imiquimod. Method: immunoSEQ multiplex PCR; TCRdb's copy keeps in-frame clones and lacks some. The profile shows roughly 43,000 clones, less than 85% of them singletons. There are 14 residues in the CDR3. The ends lost 7 bases at V and 1 base at J; junction bases unmatched: 9. Germline assignment: CDR1 SQVTM and CDR2 ANQGSEA. The chain is built from TRBV29-1 and TRBJ2-5; 7 bases map to TRBD2. The TCR originated in a woman younger than 35 with glioma. Some clones in this sample may be carry-over from other donors' samples. The sample in question was PBMCs, obtained from a glioma patient whose treatment included an IDH1 peptide vaccine. The CDR3 loop reads CSALGQRGQETQYF. The CDR3 coding sequence is TGCAGCGCCCTGGGCCAGCGGGGCCAAGAGACCCAGTACTTC. Combining the CDR3 with reference TRBV29-1 and TRBJ2-5 gives the whole variable domain SAVISQKPSRDICQRGTSLTIQCQVDSQVTMMFWYRQQPGQSLTLIATANQGSEATYESGFVIDKFPISRPNLTFSTLTVSNMSPEDSSIYLCSALGQRGQETQYFGPGTRLLVL.